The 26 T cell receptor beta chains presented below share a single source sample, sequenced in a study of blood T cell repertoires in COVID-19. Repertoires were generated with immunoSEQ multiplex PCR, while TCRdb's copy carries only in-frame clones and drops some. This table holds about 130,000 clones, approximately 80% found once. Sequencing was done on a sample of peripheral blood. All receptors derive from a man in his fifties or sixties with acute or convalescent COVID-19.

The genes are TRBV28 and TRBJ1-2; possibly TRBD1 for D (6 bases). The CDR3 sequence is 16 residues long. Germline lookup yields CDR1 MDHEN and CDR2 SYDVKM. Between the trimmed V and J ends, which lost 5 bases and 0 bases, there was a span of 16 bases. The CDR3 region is CASSLVSRTANYGYTF. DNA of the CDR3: TGTGCCAGCAGTCTAGTATCTCGGACAGCTAACTATGGCTACACCTTC.

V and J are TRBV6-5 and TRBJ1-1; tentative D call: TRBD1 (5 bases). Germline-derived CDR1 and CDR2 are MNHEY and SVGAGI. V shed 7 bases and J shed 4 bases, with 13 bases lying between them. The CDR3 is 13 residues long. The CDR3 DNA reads TGTGCCAGCACTTTATTCCAGGGCACTGAAGCTTTCTTT. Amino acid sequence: CASTLFQGTEAFF.

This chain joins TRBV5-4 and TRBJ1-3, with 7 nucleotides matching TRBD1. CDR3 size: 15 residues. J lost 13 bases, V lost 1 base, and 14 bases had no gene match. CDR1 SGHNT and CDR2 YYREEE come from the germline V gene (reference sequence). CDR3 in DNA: TGTGCCAGCAGCTTGTCCGGGACAGTTTTAAGTCCGATATATTTT. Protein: CASSLSGTVLSPIYF.

Here the CDR3 DNA reads TGCGCCAGCAGCTTGATCCGCGGAAATGAGCAGTTCTTC. Encoded protein: CASSLIRGNEQFF. The chain uses TRBV5-1 and TRBJ2-1; no definite D call. The CDR3 extends over 13 amino acids. Between the trimmed V and J ends, which lost 1 base and 7 bases, there was a span of 9 bases. Germline V CDR1 and CDR2: SGHRS, YFSETQ.

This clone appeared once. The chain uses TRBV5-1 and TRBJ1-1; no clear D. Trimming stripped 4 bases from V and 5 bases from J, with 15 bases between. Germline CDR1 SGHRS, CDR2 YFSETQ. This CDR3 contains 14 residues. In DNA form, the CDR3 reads TGCGCCAGCAGCCCGGAACACGGAGGAACTGAAGCTTTCTTT. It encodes CASSPEHGGTEAFF.

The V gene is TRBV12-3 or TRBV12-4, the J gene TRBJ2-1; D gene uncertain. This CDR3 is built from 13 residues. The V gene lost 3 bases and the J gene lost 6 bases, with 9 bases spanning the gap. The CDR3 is CASSFSGSNEQFF. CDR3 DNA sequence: TGTGCCAGCAGTTTCTCGGGTAGCAATGAGCAGTTCTTC.

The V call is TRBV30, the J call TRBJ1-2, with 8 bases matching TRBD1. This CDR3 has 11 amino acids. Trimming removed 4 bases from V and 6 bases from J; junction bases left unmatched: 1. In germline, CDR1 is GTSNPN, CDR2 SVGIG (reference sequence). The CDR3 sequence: CAWTDRDGYTF. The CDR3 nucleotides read TGTGCCTGGACGGACAGGGATGGCTACACCTTC. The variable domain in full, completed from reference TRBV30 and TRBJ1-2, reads SQTIHQWPATLVQPVGSPLSLECTVEGTSNPNLYWYRQAAGRGLQLLFYSVGIGQISSEVPQNLSASRPQDRQFILSSKKLLLSDSGFYLCAWTDRDGYTFGSGTRLTVV.

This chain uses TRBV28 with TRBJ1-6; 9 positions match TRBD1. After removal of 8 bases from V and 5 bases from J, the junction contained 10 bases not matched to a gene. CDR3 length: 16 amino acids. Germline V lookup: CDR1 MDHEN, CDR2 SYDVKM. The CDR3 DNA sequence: TGTGCCAGCCAAAGCCCCGGGACAGGGAATAATTCACCCCTCCACTTT. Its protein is CASQSPGTGNNSPLHF.

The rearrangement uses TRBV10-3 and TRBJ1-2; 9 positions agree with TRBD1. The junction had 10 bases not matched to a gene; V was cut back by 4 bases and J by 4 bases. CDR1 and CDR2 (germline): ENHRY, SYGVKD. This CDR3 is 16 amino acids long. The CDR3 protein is CAISASSTGGGYGYTF. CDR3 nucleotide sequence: TGTGCCATCAGTGCATCGTCGACAGGGGGAGGCTATGGCTACACCTTC.

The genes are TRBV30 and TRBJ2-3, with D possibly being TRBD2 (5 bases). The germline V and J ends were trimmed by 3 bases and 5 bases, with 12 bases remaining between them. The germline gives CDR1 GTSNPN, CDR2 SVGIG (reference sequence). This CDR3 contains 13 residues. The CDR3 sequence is CAWRGAVRDTQYF. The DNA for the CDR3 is TGTGCCTGGAGGGGAGCTGTAAGAGATACGCAGTATTTT.

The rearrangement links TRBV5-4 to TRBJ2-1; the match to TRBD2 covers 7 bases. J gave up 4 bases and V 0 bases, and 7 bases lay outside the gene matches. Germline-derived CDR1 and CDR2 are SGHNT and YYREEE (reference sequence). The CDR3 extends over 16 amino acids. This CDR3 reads CASSLVGLGSYNEQFF. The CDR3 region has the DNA TGTGCCAGCAGCTTGGTCGGACTAGGGTCTTACAATGAGCAGTTCTTC.

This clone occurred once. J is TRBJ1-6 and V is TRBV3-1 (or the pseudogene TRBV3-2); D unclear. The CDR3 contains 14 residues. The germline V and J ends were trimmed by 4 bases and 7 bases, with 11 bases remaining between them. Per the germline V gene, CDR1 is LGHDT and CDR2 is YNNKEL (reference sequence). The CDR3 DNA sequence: TGTGCCAGCAGCCCGCCGGGATTAAATTCACCCCTCCACTTT. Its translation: CASSPPGLNSPLHF.

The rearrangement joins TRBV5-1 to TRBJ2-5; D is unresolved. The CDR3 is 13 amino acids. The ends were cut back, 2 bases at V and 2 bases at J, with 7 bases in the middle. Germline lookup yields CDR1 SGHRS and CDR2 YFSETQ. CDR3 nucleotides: TGCGCCAGCAGCTTTGGCCTTCAAGAGACCCAGTACTTC. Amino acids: CASSFGLQETQYF.

The CDR3 DNA reads TGTGCCAGCAGCTTAGCCCTAGTTGGCGAGACCCAGTACTTC. The encoded protein is CASSLALVGETQYF. The rearrangement joins TRBV11-2 to TRBJ2-5; D ambiguous. Deletions cut 1 base from V and 5 bases from J, with 11 bases between. From germline, CDR1 is SGHAT and CDR2 FQNNGV. The CDR3 is 14 amino acids. Full variable domain (missing parts from reference TRBV11-2 and TRBJ2-5): EAGVAQSPRYKIIEKRQSVAFWCNPISGHATLYWYQQILGQGPKLLIQFQNNGVVDDSQLPKDRFSAERLKGVDSTLKIQPAKLEDSAVYLCASSLALVGETQYFGPGTRLLVL.

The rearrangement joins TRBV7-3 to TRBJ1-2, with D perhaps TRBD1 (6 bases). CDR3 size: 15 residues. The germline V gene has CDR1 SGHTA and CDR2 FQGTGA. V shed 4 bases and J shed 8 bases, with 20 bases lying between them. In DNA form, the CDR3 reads TGTGCCAGCAGCTGGGGGCCGGGGACACCTGGGGGCTACACCTTC. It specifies CASSWGPGTPGGYTF.

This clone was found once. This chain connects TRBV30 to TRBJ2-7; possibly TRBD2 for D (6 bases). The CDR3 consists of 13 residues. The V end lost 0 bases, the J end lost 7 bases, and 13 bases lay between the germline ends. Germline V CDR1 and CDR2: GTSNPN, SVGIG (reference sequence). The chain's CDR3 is CAWSVGGPGEQYF. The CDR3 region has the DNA TGTGCCTGGAGTGTAGGAGGGCCAGGGGAGCAGTACTTC.

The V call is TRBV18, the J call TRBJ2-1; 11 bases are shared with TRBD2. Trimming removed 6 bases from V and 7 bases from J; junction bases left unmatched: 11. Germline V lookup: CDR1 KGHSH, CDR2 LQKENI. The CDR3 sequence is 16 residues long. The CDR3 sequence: CASSPTTSGSGNEQFF. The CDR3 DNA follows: TGTGCCAGCTCGCCAACTACTAGCGGGAGTGGTAATGAGCAGTTCTTC.

CDR3 amino acids: CATHRGLAGRPAVTDTQYF. CDR3 coding DNA: TGCGCCACCCACCGGGGACTAGCGGGAAGGCCAGCTGTCACAGATACGCAGTATTTT. The chain has TRBV23-1 and TRBJ2-3, with 13 nucleotides matching TRBD2. TRBV23-1 is treated as an ORF (open reading frame) with a function not yet certain. V was pared by 10 bases and J by 2 bases, with 18 bases of the junction left unmatched. The CDR3 length is 19 residues.

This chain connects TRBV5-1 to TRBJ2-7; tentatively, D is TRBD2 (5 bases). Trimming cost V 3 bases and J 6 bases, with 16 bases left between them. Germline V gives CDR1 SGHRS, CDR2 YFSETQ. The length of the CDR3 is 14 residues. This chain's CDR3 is CASSSGLVGTEQYF. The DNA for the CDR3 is TGCGCCAGCAGCTCCGGACTGGTCGGAACCGAGCAGTACTTC.

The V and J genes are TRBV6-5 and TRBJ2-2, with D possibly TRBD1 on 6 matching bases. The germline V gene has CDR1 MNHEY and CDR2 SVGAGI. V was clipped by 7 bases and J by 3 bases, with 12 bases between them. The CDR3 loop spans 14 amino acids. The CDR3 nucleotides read TGTGCCAGCACGGATCAGGGGTACACCGGGGAGCTGTTTTTT. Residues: CASTDQGYTGELFF.

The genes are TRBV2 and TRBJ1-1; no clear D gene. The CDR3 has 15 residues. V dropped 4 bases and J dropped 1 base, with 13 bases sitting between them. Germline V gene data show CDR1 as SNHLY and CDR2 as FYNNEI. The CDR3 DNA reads TGTGCCAGCAGTGCGGCGACATTGAGGAACACTGAAGCTTTCTTT. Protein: CASSAATLRNTEAFF.

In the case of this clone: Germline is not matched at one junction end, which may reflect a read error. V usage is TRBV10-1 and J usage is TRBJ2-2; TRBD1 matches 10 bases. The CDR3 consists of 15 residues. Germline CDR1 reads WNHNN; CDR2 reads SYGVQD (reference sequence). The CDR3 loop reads CASSWGQGNPGELFF. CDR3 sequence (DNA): TGCGCCAGCAGTTGGGGACAGGGGAACCCCGGGGAGCTGTTTTTT.

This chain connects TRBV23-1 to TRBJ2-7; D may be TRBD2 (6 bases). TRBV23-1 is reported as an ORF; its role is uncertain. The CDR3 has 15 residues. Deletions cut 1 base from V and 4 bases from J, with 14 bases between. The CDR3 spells CASSQWGRAGYEQYF. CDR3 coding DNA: TGCGCCAGCAGTCAATGGGGACGGGCGGGGTACGAGCAGTACTTC.

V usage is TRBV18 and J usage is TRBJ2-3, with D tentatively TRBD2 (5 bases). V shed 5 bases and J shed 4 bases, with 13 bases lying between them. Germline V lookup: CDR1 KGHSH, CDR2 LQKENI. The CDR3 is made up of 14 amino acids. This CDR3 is CASSFVEAADTQYF. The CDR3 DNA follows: TGTGCCAGCTCATTTGTTGAAGCGGCAGATACGCAGTATTTT. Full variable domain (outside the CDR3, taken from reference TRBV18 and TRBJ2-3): NAGVMQNPRHLVRRRGQEARLRCSPMKGHSHVYWYRQLPEEGLKFMVYLQKENIIDESGMPKERFSAEFPKEGPSILRIQQVVRGDSAAYFCASSFVEAADTQYFGPGTRLTVL.

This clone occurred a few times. This CDR3 is CASSPQQGAHGELFF. The DNA of the CDR3 is TGTGCCAGCTCACCACAACAGGGGGCTCACGGGGAGCTGTTTTTT. V is TRBV18 and J is TRBJ2-2, with TRBD1 identical over 9 bases. This CDR3 region has 15 residues. V lost 1 base and J lost 7; bases outside the gene matches: 4. Germline CDR1 reads KGHSH; CDR2 reads LQKENI.

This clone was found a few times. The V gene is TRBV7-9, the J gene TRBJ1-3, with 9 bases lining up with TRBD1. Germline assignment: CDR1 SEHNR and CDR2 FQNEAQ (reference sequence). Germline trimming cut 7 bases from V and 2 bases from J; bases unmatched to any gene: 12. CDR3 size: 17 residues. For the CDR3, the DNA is TGTGCCAGCACCCCACCGGGACAGGGAAAAACTGGAAACACCATATATTTT. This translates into CASTPPGQGKTGNTIYF.